This T cell receptor (beta chain) derives from a study of OX40 agonist ivuxolimab in advanced cancers. As for the study in general: Patients' therapy was ivuxolimab, an antibody that acts as an agonist of OX40 (CD134). The dose of intravenous ivuxolimab that patients received every 2 weeks ranged from 0.01 to 10 mg/kg. Regarding the study as a whole: On average, CD8+ T cells showed a greater number of expanded clones than CD4+.

Germline-derived CDR1 and CDR2 are SGHTA and FQGNSA. The CDR3 sequence is 13 residues long. V was pared by 10 bases and J by 3 bases, with 4 bases of the junction left unmatched. Regarding this clone: Its target is unknown.

The assay was immunoSEQ multiplex PCR, and TCRdb's table has in-frame clones only and misses some. The repertoire holds around 100,000 clones, with about 96% as singletons. V and J are TRBV7-2 and TRBJ2-3, with 10 bases that match TRBD2. This TCR was recovered from an adult with an advanced solid tumor such as melanoma, head and neck, liver or kidney cancer. The sample was CD4+ or CD8+ T cells sorted from blood, taken in a trial of the OX40 agonist ivuxolimab. CDR3 DNA sequence: TGTGCCATCCGGACTAGCGGAACAGATACGCAGTATTTT. This encodes CAIRTSGTDTQYF.